The sample holds a few counts of the clone carrying this T cell receptor (beta chain). Its antigen is undetermined. Amplification of TCR beta CDR3 regions was performed using RNA transcripts as template. Initially, a first-round RT-PCR of the TCR CDR3 employed the HTBI primer set. MiXCR, run by TCRdb on the multiplex PCR reads, gives a single entry per CDR3 protein. The sample includes roughly 750,000 distinct CDR3 sequences, less than 20% of them seen just once. The data originate from a study of T cells in Graves' hyperthyroidism and ophthalmopathy. Overall study results and limits: Most thyroid clonotypes that were expanded above 0.001 also turned up in blood.

Trimming took 5 bases from V and 4 from J; bases not matched to a gene: 7. The CDR3 has 15 residues. Per germline, CDR1 LNHDA and CDR2 SQIVND (reference sequence). Patients aged 18 to 65 with hyperthyroidism were newly diagnosed, with duration under 2 months. The clonotype originates from a young man with Graves' hyperthyroidism. Sequencing used blood. The chain combines TRBV19 with TRBJ2-1; 8 bases line up with TRBD2. DNA for the CDR3: TGTGCCAGTAGTCCGGGACTAGGTAATTACAATGAGCAGTTCTTC. Its translation: CASSPGLGNYNEQFF.